This TCR beta chain was retrieved from a study of blood T cell repertoires in COVID-19. Study-level background: From the United States, Italy and Spain came samples of acute and convalescent COVID-19.

A single count supports this clone. The germline V gene has CDR1 SGHRS and CDR2 YFSETQ. V was shortened by 5 bases and J by 0 bases, with 8 bases between the two germline ends. The CDR3 contains 13 residues. Here immunoSEQ multiplex PCR was the method, and the copy in TCRdb shows in-frame clones only, minus some. The top ten clones hold approximately 12% of a sample with about 200,000 clones, around 82% of them seen once. The source of this sequence is a woman in her thirties or forties with acute or convalescent COVID-19. The rearrangement links TRBV5-1 to TRBJ1-1; D call uncertain. The sample taken for sequencing was peripheral blood. This chain's CDR3 is CASRFNMNTEAFF. The CDR3 nucleotides are TGCGCCAGCAGGTTCAACATGAACACTGAAGCTTTCTTT.